These T cell receptor beta chains were read from a single sample in a study of spatial heterogeneity in lung cancer. TCRdb recomputed calls from the 5' RACE reads with MiXCR, one row per CDR3 protein. Of over 45,000 distinct CDR3 sequences in the sample, approximately 5.3% are singletons; the top ten hold roughly 11%. The sample was PBMCs, taken at surgery. The receptors were gathered from a male donor with early-stage non-small cell lung cancer. Each CDR3 is given with its conserved first and last residue. Each record gives: J gene, V gene, CDR3 protein.

>TRBJ2-1|TRBV29-1
CSVRGWTGGGDEQFF
>TRBJ2-1|TRBV5-6
CASSDVTSARGEQFF
>TRBJ2-7|TRBV20-1
CSATLAGVGEQYF
>TRBJ1-2|TRBV20-1
CSARGGQPYTF
>TRBJ2-5|TRBV19
CASSDSGLETQYF
>TRBJ2-1|TRBV20-1
CSAPDQDNEQFF
>TRBJ2-7|TRBV12-3/TRBV12-4
CASNLRGGSALYEQYF
>TRBJ1-5|TRBV6-5
CASSLQGSNQPQHF
>TRBJ2-1|TRBV20-1
CSAKLLLASVNEQFF
>TRBJ1-2|TRBV7-3
CASSRLRQAYGYTF